This T cell receptor (beta chain) was identified in a study of shared clonotypes between healthy human individuals. Regarding the study as a whole: Compared with memory subsets, naive subsets generally had larger estimated richness. Naive CD4 clonotypes overlapped across a handful of donors at approximately 5%. Relative to their counterparts shared across all four donors, non-shared clonotypes exhibited diminished generation probabilities.

CD45RO+ cells plus CCR7-negative CD45RA+ TemRA cells formed CD8 memory. The table came from immunoSEQ multiplex PCR; TCRdb's copy has only in-frame clones and leaves some out. The data contain fewer than 850,000 clones, about nine tenths of them seen just once; the ten biggest clones take up approximately 35%. Concerning this clone itself: What it binds is not known.

Trimming removed 8 bases at V and 8 bases at J, with 10 bases between. The germline V gene has CDR1 MNHEY and CDR2 SVGAGI. The CDR3 is 11 amino acids. V usage is TRBV6-5 and J usage is TRBJ2-1; D gene ambiguous. The source material was memory CD8+ T cells from PBMCs. Subset specified: CD45RO+ cells pooled with CCR7-negative TemRA cells. This TCR came from a young man in good health. Some clones in this sample may be carry-over from other donors' samples. In DNA, the CDR3 is TGTGCCAGCGGTATGGGTGATGAGCAGTTCTTC. It yields the protein CASGMGDEQFF.